Shown below are 15 T cell receptor beta chains from a single sample sequenced in a study of OX40 agonist ivuxolimab in advanced cancers. This table comes from immunoSEQ multiplex PCR, and its TCRdb copy is limited to in-frame clones, with some not included. This sample yields approximately 32,000 clones, of which about 92% are seen a single time; roughly 9.1% belongs to the top ten. This material consisted of CD4+ or CD8+ T cells sorted from blood, taken in a trial of the OX40 agonist ivuxolimab. These receptors all stem from an adult with an advanced solid tumor such as melanoma, head and neck, liver or kidney cancer.

The chain links TRBV9 to TRBJ1-5; TRBD1 matches at 7 bases. The germline V gene has CDR1 SGDLS and CDR2 YYNGEE. This CDR3 comprises 14 residues. After removal of 0 bases from V and 6 bases from J, the junction contained 3 bases not matched to a gene. CDR3 nucleotides: TGTGCCAGCAGCGTAGAGGGGGCGAGTCAGCCCCAGCATTTT. This sequence encodes CASSVEGASQPQHF.

The chain links TRBV30 to TRBJ2-7; 8 nucleotides match TRBD1. The germline gives CDR1 GTSNPN, CDR2 SVGIG (reference sequence). J lost 1 base, V lost 4 bases, and 3 bases had no gene match. This CDR3 is built from 13 residues. CDR3 loop: CAWTGGLSYEQYF. CDR3 nucleotides: TGTGCCTGGACAGGGGGCCTGTCCTACGAGCAGTACTTC.

In this sample, this clone turned up a few times. This chain joins TRBV10-2 and TRBJ1-1, with a possible D match to TRBD1 (6 bases). This CDR3 is built from 12 residues. V lost 6 bases and J lost 5, with 10 bases in between. Germline V lookup: CDR1 WSHSY, CDR2 SAAADI. This chain's CDR3 is CASRRGTTEAFF. In nucleotides, the CDR3 is TGCGCCAGCAGGAGAGGGACAACTGAAGCTTTCTTT.

V and J are TRBV9 and TRBJ1-4; D ambiguous. Germline V CDR1 and CDR2: SGDLS, YYNGEE. This CDR3 spans 15 amino acids. V was clipped by 2 bases and J by 3 bases, with 11 bases between them. The CDR3 region has the DNA TGTGCCAGCAGCGTCTCCTGGAAACCTAATGAAAAACTGTTTTTT. Protein: CASSVSWKPNEKLFF.

This clone has more than one count but fewer than ten. The rearrangement joins TRBV6-1 to TRBJ2-7, with D unresolved. V was clipped by 2 bases and J by 3 bases, with 14 bases between them. This CDR3 spans 15 amino acids. The germline CDR1 and CDR2 sequences are MNHNS and SASEGT. CDR3 protein: CASSEPGQANYEQYF. The DNA for the CDR3 is TGTGCCAGCAGTGAACCTGGGCAGGCCAACTACGAGCAGTACTTC.

The chain recombines TRBV7-2 with TRBJ2-7; 9 nucleotides agree with TRBD2. This CDR3 contains 15 residues. Germline values: CDR1 SGHTA, CDR2 FQGNSA. The V segment lost 4 bases and the J segment 2 bases; nucleotides outside the gene matches: 6. The CDR3 region is CASSSEGGRAYEQYF. The CDR3 nucleotides read TGTGCCAGCAGCTCGGAGGGCGGGAGGGCCTACGAGCAGTACTTC.

The chain is built from TRBV2 and TRBJ1-6; D uncertain. V was pared by 4 bases and J by 2 bases, with 12 bases between. CDR3 size: 16 residues. In germline, CDR1 is SNHLY, CDR2 FYNNEI. As DNA, the CDR3 is TGTGCCAGCAGTGGAACTACAGTTGCCTATAATTCACCCCTCCACTTT. Translating it yields CASSGTTVAYNSPLHF.

CDR3 nucleotides: TGCAGCGTGGGACTAGTCGGCGAGCAGTACTTC. This encodes CSVGLVGEQYF. This chain joins TRBV29-1 and TRBJ2-7, with 8 bases that match TRBD2. Germline assignment: CDR1 SQVTM and CDR2 ANQGSEA. With 6 bases clipped from V and 6 bases from J, the junction kept 4 bases outside the gene matches. The CDR3 covers 11 residues.

This clone has more than one count but fewer than ten. This sequence joins TRBV7-6 and TRBJ1-3; 7 nucleotides line up with TRBD1. V trimming: 1 base; J trimming: 1 base; junction bases outside the gene matches: 4. The CDR3 has 16 residues. CDR1 is SGHVS, CDR2 FNYEAQ, per germline. Here the CDR3 DNA reads TGTGCCAGCAGCTTAGGACAGGGCGCATCTGGAAACACCATATATTTT. Encoded protein: CASSLGQGASGNTIYF.

The rearrangement links TRBV27 to TRBJ2-3; 13 bases line up with TRBD2. This CDR3 has 14 residues. The trim removed 8 bases at V and 6 bases at J, leaving 5 bases unmatched. Germline V gene lookup returns CDR1 MNHEY and CDR2 SMNVEV (reference sequence). The CDR3 loop reads CASDRLAGGDTQYF. Here the CDR3 DNA reads TGTGCCAGCGACCGACTAGCGGGAGGCGATACGCAGTATTTT.

The V gene is TRBV6-5, the J gene TRBJ2-1; tentative D call: TRBD2 (5 bases). V was pared by 7 bases and J by 2 bases, with 9 bases between. Germline lookup yields CDR1 MNHEY and CDR2 SVGAGI. The CDR3 extends over 13 amino acids. The chain's CDR3 is CASKNGTYNEQFF. The DNA of the CDR3 is TGTGCCAGCAAAAACGGGACCTACAATGAGCAGTTCTTC.

The DNA of the CDR3 is TGTGCCAGCTCATGGGGTGACACTGAAGCTTTCTTT. Its protein product is CASSWGDTEAFF. V and J are TRBV18 and TRBJ1-1; no clear D gene. There are 12 residues in the CDR3. V lost 5 bases and J lost 3, with 7 bases in between. Germline V gene lookup returns CDR1 KGHSH and CDR2 LQKENI. The full variable domain, rest sourced from reference TRBV18 and TRBJ1-1, is NAGVMQNPRHLVRRRGQEARLRCSPMKGHSHVYWYRQLPEEGLKFMVYLQKENIIDESGMPKERFSAEFPKEGPSILRIQQVVRGDSAAYFCASSWGDTEAFFGQGTRLTVV.

In DNA form, the CDR3 reads TGTGCCAGCAGTTTATCAGGCAGCTTAGCCAAAAACATTCAGTACTTC. The encoded protein is CASSLSGSLAKNIQYF. The chain links TRBV28 to TRBJ2-4; D remains unclear. Germline CDR1 reads MDHEN; CDR2 reads SYDVKM. V lost 1 base and J lost 0, with 10 bases in between. The CDR3 loop spans 16 amino acids.

The genes are TRBV5-1 and TRBJ1-1, with D perhaps matching TRBD1 (5 bases). Trimming shortened V by 0 bases and J by 5 bases, and 8 bases separated the two germline ends. The CDR3 is 13 residues long. Germline V CDR1 and CDR2: SGHRS, YFSETQ. The CDR3 loop reads CASSLDGGTEAFF. The DNA of the CDR3 is TGCGCCAGCAGCTTGGACGGGGGAACTGAAGCTTTCTTT.

V gene TRBV5-1 combines with J gene TRBJ2-7; the D is unclear. The germline V gene has CDR1 SGHRS and CDR2 YFSETQ. The germline V and J ends were trimmed by 0 bases and 2 bases, with 9 bases remaining between them. The CDR3 has 14 residues. As DNA, the CDR3 is TGCGCCAGCAGCTTGGAGGGCCAGACCTACGAGCAGTACTTC. It encodes CASSLEGQTYEQYF.